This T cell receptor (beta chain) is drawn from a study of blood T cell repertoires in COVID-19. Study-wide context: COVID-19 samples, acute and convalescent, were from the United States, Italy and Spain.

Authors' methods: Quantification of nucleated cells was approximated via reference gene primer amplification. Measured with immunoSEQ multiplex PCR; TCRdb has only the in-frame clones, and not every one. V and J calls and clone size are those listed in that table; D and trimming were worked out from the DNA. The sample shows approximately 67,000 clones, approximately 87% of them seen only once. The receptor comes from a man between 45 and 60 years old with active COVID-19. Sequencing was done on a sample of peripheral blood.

The chain's CDR3 is CASSPRGWMGQGDGYTF. CDR3 nucleotide sequence: TGTGCCAGCAGCCCCCGAGGATGGATGGGACAGGGGGATGGCTACACCTTC. This rearrangement joins TRBV7-9 to TRBJ1-2; the match to TRBD1 covers 11 bases. The CDR3 is 17 amino acids. The germline V gene encodes CDR1 SEHNR and CDR2 FQNEAQ (reference sequence). V shed 5 bases, J shed 6 bases, and the junction held 14 bases outside the gene matches.